A selection of T cell receptor beta chains follows, all from one sample in a study of CD4 T cells in relation to SARS-CoV-2 and coronaviruses. Profiled with immunoSEQ multiplex PCR; TCRdb holds only in-frame clones, not every one. The table has about 41,000 clones, 82% seen once; the top ten hold around 4.8%. Their antigens remain unidentified. The sequenced sample was naive CD4+ T cells from PBMCs, cultured in vitro. All receptors derive from an adult with COVID-19. The CDR3 runs from the conserved cysteine through the conserved F or W. The D gene is left open where the match is weak. Size is stated for part of the rows, as once, few or many counts, or as a class when the clone is expanded.

j_call: TRBJ2-7; v_call: TRBV7-9; clone_size: -; d_call: -; cdr3_aa: CASSPTGYEQYF; cdr3_nt: TGTGCCAGCAGCCCTACAGGTTACGAGCAGTACTTC
j_call: TRBJ1-1; v_call: TRBV3-1/TRBV3-2; clone_size: -; d_call: -; cdr3_aa: CASNQQGLNTEAFF; cdr3_nt: TGTGCCAGCAACCAACAGGGCCTGAACACTGAAGCTTTCTTT
j_call: TRBJ2-2; v_call: TRBV18; clone_size: -; d_call: TRBD2; cdr3_aa: CASSPSGRDTGELFF; cdr3_nt: TGTGCCAGCTCACCCAGCGGGAGAGACACCGGGGAGCTGTTTTTT
j_call: TRBJ1-1; v_call: TRBV19; clone_size: -; d_call: TRBD1; cdr3_aa: CASSLTGTGGMNTEAFF; cdr3_nt: TGTGCCAGTAGCCTCACTGGGACAGGGGGCATGAACACTGAAGCTTTCTTT
j_call: TRBJ2-5; v_call: TRBV12-3/TRBV12-4; clone_size: -; d_call: TRBD1; cdr3_aa: CASRGDREETQYF; cdr3_nt: TGTGCCAGCAGGGGGGACAGAGAAGAGACCCAGTACTTC
j_call: TRBJ2-5; v_call: TRBV2; clone_size: -; d_call: -; cdr3_aa: CASNRNWRQETQYF; cdr3_nt: TGTGCCAGCAATCGGAACTGGCGCCAGGAGACCCAGTACTTC
j_call: TRBJ1-3; v_call: TRBV3-1/TRBV3-2; clone_size: -; d_call: TRBD1; cdr3_aa: CASSHGTGALSGNTIYF; cdr3_nt: TGTGCCAGCAGCCACGGGACAGGGGCCCTCTCTGGAAACACCATATATTTT
j_call: TRBJ2-1; v_call: TRBV18; clone_size: -; d_call: -; cdr3_aa: CASSPRDGGSRNEQFF; cdr3_nt: TGTGCCAGCTCACCACGGGATGGGGGTTCGCGGAATGAGCAGTTCTTC
j_call: TRBJ2-5; v_call: TRBV28; clone_size: -; d_call: TRBD2; cdr3_aa: CASSLGGRTQETQYF; cdr3_nt: TGTGCCAGCAGTTTGGGGGGGAGGACCCAAGAGACCCAGTACTTC
j_call: TRBJ2-7; v_call: TRBV14; clone_size: -; d_call: -; cdr3_aa: CASSQGTPREQYF; cdr3_nt: TGTGCCAGCAGCCAAGGAACCCCCCGCGAGCAGTACTTC
j_call: TRBJ2-2; v_call: TRBV2; clone_size: -; d_call: TRBD2; cdr3_aa: CASTADSSGGANTGELFF; cdr3_nt: TGTGCCAGCACCGCCGACAGCTCGGGAGGGGCGAACACCGGGGAGCTGTTTTTT
j_call: TRBJ2-2; v_call: TRBV9; clone_size: -; d_call: -; cdr3_aa: CASSSMAGFATGELFF; cdr3_nt: TGTGCCAGCAGCTCCATGGCCGGGTTCGCGACCGGGGAGCTGTTTTTT
j_call: TRBJ1-4; v_call: TRBV28; clone_size: -; d_call: -; cdr3_aa: CASSTLGSGNEKLFF; cdr3_nt: TGTGCCAGCAGTACTCTCGGATCTGGAAATGAAAAACTGTTTTTT
j_call: TRBJ2-7; v_call: TRBV7-8; clone_size: -; d_call: TRBD1; cdr3_aa: CASSSTGTVYYEQYF; cdr3_nt: TGTGCCAGCAGCTCCACCGGGACAGTGTACTACGAGCAGTACTTC
j_call: TRBJ2-6; v_call: TRBV5-4; clone_size: -; d_call: -; cdr3_aa: CASSGGPAGANVLTF; cdr3_nt: TGTGCCAGCAGCGGGGGCCCGGCTGGGGCCAACGTCCTGACTTTC
j_call: TRBJ1-1; v_call: TRBV18; clone_size: -; d_call: -; cdr3_aa: CASSPQEDTEAFF; cdr3_nt: TGTGCCAGCTCCCCCCAGGAGGACACTGAAGCTTTCTTT
j_call: TRBJ1-1; v_call: TRBV10-1; clone_size: -; d_call: TRBD1; cdr3_aa: CASSGILGGRDTEAFF; cdr3_nt: TGCGCCAGCAGTGGAATCCTAGGGGGCAGAGACACTGAAGCTTTCTTT
j_call: TRBJ2-5; v_call: TRBV7-2; clone_size: -; d_call: TRBD2; cdr3_aa: CASSHRGSGSSQETQYF; cdr3_nt: TGTGCCAGCAGCCACCGTGGTAGCGGGAGCTCCCAAGAGACCCAGTACTTC
j_call: TRBJ2-3; v_call: TRBV27; clone_size: -; d_call: -; cdr3_aa: CASRETSTDTQYF; cdr3_nt: TGTGCCAGCAGAGAGACGAGCACAGATACGCAGTATTTT
j_call: TRBJ1-3; v_call: TRBV2; clone_size: -; d_call: -; cdr3_aa: CASNYPFGGWNSGNTIYF; cdr3_nt: TGTGCCAGCAATTACCCTTTTGGGGGATGGAACTCTGGAAACACCATATATTTT
j_call: TRBJ2-7; v_call: TRBV9; clone_size: -; d_call: -; cdr3_aa: CASGHSSYEQYF; cdr3_nt: TGTGCCTCAGGTCATAGCTCCTACGAGCAGTACTTC
j_call: TRBJ1-5; v_call: TRBV12-3/TRBV12-4; clone_size: -; d_call: -; cdr3_aa: CASSFRSNQPQHF; cdr3_nt: TGTGCCAGCAGTTTCCGTAGCAATCAGCCCCAGCATTTT
j_call: TRBJ2-7; v_call: TRBV4-1; clone_size: few; d_call: TRBD2; cdr3_aa: CASSKGFTSGRAALEQYF; cdr3_nt: TGCGCCAGCAGTAAAGGGTTCACTAGCGGGAGGGCTGCTCTCGAGCAGTACTTC
j_call: TRBJ2-5; v_call: TRBV9; clone_size: -; d_call: TRBD1; cdr3_aa: CASSAAGTALGTQYF; cdr3_nt: TGTGCCAGCAGCGCCGCCGGGACAGCCTTGGGGACCCAGTACTTC
j_call: TRBJ2-5; v_call: TRBV5-1; clone_size: -; d_call: -; cdr3_aa: CASSPGSGAGGETQYF; cdr3_nt: TGCGCCAGCAGCCCCGGGTCCGGCGCCGGAGGGGAGACCCAGTACTTC
j_call: TRBJ2-2; v_call: TRBV4-1; clone_size: -; d_call: TRBD2; cdr3_aa: CASSQVTSGRKMVGELFF; cdr3_nt: TGCGCCAGCAGCCAGGTGACTAGCGGGAGGAAAATGGTCGGGGAGCTGTTTTTT
j_call: TRBJ2-2; v_call: TRBV3-1/TRBV3-2; clone_size: -; d_call: -; cdr3_aa: CASSQDLGGSFTGELFF; cdr3_nt: TGTGCCAGCAGCCAAGATCTAGGGGGGAGTTTCACCGGGGAGCTGTTTTTT
j_call: TRBJ1-5; v_call: TRBV28; clone_size: once; d_call: -; cdr3_aa: CASTGRYNQPQHF; cdr3_nt: TGTGCCAGCACGGGACGTTACAATCAGCCCCAGCATTTT
j_call: TRBJ2-2; v_call: TRBV2; clone_size: -; d_call: TRBD2; cdr3_aa: CASSWTSGRIGGELFF; cdr3_nt: TGTGCCAGCAGTTGGACTAGCGGGAGGATTGGCGGGGAGCTGTTTTTT
j_call: TRBJ2-7; v_call: TRBV6-5; clone_size: few; d_call: TRBD1; cdr3_aa: CASARTDRPYEQYF; cdr3_nt: TGTGCCAGCGCCAGAACGGACAGGCCCTACGAGCAGTACTTC
j_call: TRBJ2-5; v_call: TRBV2; clone_size: few; d_call: TRBD2; cdr3_aa: CASSPAGVGETQYF; cdr3_nt: TGTGCCAGCAGCCCAGCGGGAGTAGGAGAGACCCAGTACTTC
j_call: TRBJ1-4; v_call: TRBV7-9; clone_size: -; d_call: -; cdr3_aa: CASSFADSAEKLFF; cdr3_nt: TGTGCCAGCAGCTTCGCCGACAGTGCTGAAAAACTGTTTTTT
j_call: TRBJ2-7; v_call: TRBV7-8; clone_size: -; d_call: -; cdr3_aa: CASSFRSLPAYEQYF; cdr3_nt: TGTGCCAGCAGCTTCCGGAGTCTTCCGGCCTACGAGCAGTACTTC
j_call: TRBJ2-7; v_call: TRBV28; clone_size: -; d_call: TRBD1; cdr3_aa: CASSPGTGERGHRYF; cdr3_nt: TGTGCCAGCAGTCCCGGTACAGGGGAGAGGGGGCACCGGTACTTC
j_call: TRBJ2-7; v_call: TRBV5-5; clone_size: -; d_call: -; cdr3_aa: CASSLQGFRDISYEQYF; cdr3_nt: TGTGCCAGCAGCTTGCAGGGATTCCGAGATATTTCCTACGAGCAGTACTTC
j_call: TRBJ2-1; v_call: TRBV18; clone_size: -; d_call: -; cdr3_aa: CASSPTNSRSVHNEQFF; cdr3_nt: TGTGCCAGCTCACCGACTAATTCCCGCTCGGTTCACAATGAGCAGTTCTTC